Sequencing of this T cell receptor beta chain was carried out in a study of cytomegalovirus exposure and HLA in healthy donors. This CDR3 is 13 amino acids long. The germline CDR1 and CDR2 sequences are SEHNR and FQNEAQ (reference sequence). Trimming stripped 6 bases from V and 0 bases from J, with 8 bases between. This clone was recorded a few times. Primers: 60 Vbeta forward and 13 Jbeta reverse. Sequencing used immunoSEQ multiplex PCR; TCRdb keeps in-frame clones, though not all of them. Counted here are approximately 140,000 clones, around 60% occurring once; the ten biggest clones make up 6% to 8.5%.

The source is a woman aged 60-70 years in good health and CMV-seropositive. This chain uses TRBV7-9 with TRBJ1-1, with a tentative D call TRBD1 (6 bases). Sequencing was carried out using PBMCs. CDR3 DNA sequence: TGTGCCAGCAGAACAGGGATGAACACTGAAGCTTTCTTT. Translating it yields CASRTGMNTEAFF.